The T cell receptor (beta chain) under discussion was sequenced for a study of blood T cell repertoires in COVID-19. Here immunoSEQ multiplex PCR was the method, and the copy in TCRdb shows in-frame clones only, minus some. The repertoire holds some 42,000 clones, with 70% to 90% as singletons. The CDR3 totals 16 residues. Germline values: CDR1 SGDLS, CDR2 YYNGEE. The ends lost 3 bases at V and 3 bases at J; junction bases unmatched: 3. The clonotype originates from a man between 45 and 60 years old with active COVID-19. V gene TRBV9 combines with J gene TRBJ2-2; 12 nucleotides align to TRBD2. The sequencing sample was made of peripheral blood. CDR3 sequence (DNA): TGTGCCAGCAGCGCTAGACTAGCGGGGGACACCGGGGAGCTGTTTTTT. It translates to CASSARLAGDTGELFF.